These 9 T cell receptor beta chains were all obtained from the same sample, sequenced in a study of blood T cell repertoires in COVID-19. Assay used: immunoSEQ multiplex PCR; TCRdb lists only in-frame clones, some missing. Among about 130,000 clones listed, roughly 88% were seen once. Sequencing used peripheral blood. The receptors here all came from a man aged 65 to 79 with active COVID-19.

The genes are TRBV28 and TRBJ2-1; D is perhaps TRBD1 (5 bases). The CDR3 is made up of 16 amino acids. Between the trimmed V and J ends, which lost 3 bases and 6 bases, there was a span of 18 bases. Germline-derived CDR1 and CDR2 are MDHEN and SYDVKM. CDR3 sequence: CASSLGPATASNEQFF. The CDR3 coding sequence is TGTGCCAGCAGTTTGGGTCCGGCGACAGCCAGCAATGAGCAGTTCTTC.

This chain connects TRBV5-1 to TRBJ2-7, with D maybe TRBD2 (6 bases). The germline gives CDR1 SGHRS, CDR2 YFSETQ. The length of the CDR3 is 12 residues. With 4 bases removed from V and 10 bases from J, the gap between germline ends came to 15 bases. The CDR3 DNA sequence: TGCGCCAGCAGCAGCAGTGGGGGGTATCAGTACTTC. This translates into CASSSSGGYQYF.

The gene calls are TRBV19 and TRBJ1-1; D is uncertain. V lost 7 bases, J lost 3 bases, and 15 bases lay in between. Looked up from germline, CDR1 is LNHDA and CDR2 is SQIVND (reference sequence). There are 14 residues in the CDR3. The CDR3 DNA sequence: TGTGCCAGTACATCCTTTACTAGGGACACTGAAGCTTTCTTT. Translated, it gives CASTSFTRDTEAFF.

This sequence joins TRBV9 and TRBJ2-3; 9 bases fit TRBD2. The CDR3 length is 16 residues. Trimming cost V 4 bases and J 0 bases; bases outside gene matches: 6. Looked up from germline, CDR1 is SGDLS and CDR2 is YYNGEE. The CDR3 spells CASSPLTSGSTDTQYF. The CDR3 bases are TGTGCCAGCAGCCCCCTGACTAGCGGAAGCACAGATACGCAGTATTTT.

The chain uses TRBV7-2 and TRBJ2-3, with TRBD2 matching 15 bases. CDR3 length equals 17 residues. Trimming at V came to 6 bases and at J to 3 bases, leaving 7 bases not matched to a gene. From germline, CDR1 is SGHTA and CDR2 FQGNSA. The CDR3 nucleotides read TGTGCCAGCAGGTGGACTAGCGGGAGGGCCGGGACAGATACGCAGTATTTT. This gives the protein CASRWTSGRAGTDTQYF.

This clone came up once. This chain connects TRBV28 to TRBJ2-7; a possible D gene is TRBD2 (7 bases). The CDR3 is made up of 16 amino acids. Germline lookup yields CDR1 MDHEN and CDR2 SYDVKM. The ends were cut back, 6 bases at V and 3 bases at J, with 21 bases in the middle. The CDR3 DNA sequence: TGTGCCAGCAGCAAATGGGGGGGCGGGAATATCTACGAGCAGTACTTC. It codes for CASSKWGGGNIYEQYF.

This clone was counted a few times. The chain combines TRBV7-9 with TRBJ2-7; TRBD2 agrees at 10 bases. J gave up 12 bases and V 6 bases, and 14 bases lay outside the gene matches. The CDR3 consists of 14 residues. From germline, CDR1 is SEHNR and CDR2 FQNEAQ (reference sequence). The chain's CDR3 is CASSPGLAGAQPYF. In DNA, the CDR3 is TGTGCCAGCAGTCCGGGGCTAGCGGGAGCTCAGCCGTACTTC.

The chain carries TRBV18 and TRBJ1-5, with D possibly TRBD1 on 5 matching bases. The CDR3 is 15 residues long. The germline V gene has CDR1 KGHSH and CDR2 LQKENI. Trimming took 3 bases from V and 3 from J, leaving 12 bases between them. The CDR3 coding sequence is TGTGCCAGCTCACCCGGACAAAAACTCAATCAGCCCCAGCATTTT. Protein product: CASSPGQKLNQPQHF.

This rearrangement joins TRBV15 to TRBJ2-5; maybe TRBD2 (6 bases). V lost 0 bases, J lost 5 bases, and 16 bases lay in between. In germline, CDR1 is LNHNV, CDR2 YYDKDF (reference sequence). The CDR3 has 16 amino acids. Written as DNA, the CDR3 is TGTGCCACCAGCAGAGATAAAGGGACTGAGGGGGAGACCCAGTACTTC. Protein: CATSRDKGTEGETQYF.